The entry below gives a single T cell receptor (beta chain) sequence along with its context. Its antigen is still unknown. It has no much larger one-base neighbor in the sample; base qualities were not kept. As encoded in the germline V gene, CDR1 is MNHEY while CDR2 is SVGAGI. Trimming costs V 4 bases and J 5 bases, and their ends lie 8 bases apart. There are 12 amino acids in the CDR3, from cysteine to phenylalanine inclusive. Only the CDR3 part of the read is kept: 36 bases, read in frame from the first base. This sample was taken from a study of blood T cells in healthy people across ages (dated by TCRdb to the mid-2010s). Looking at the study overall: Template switching captured roughly one uniquely barcoded TCR beta cDNA molecule per two T cells in model experiments. The donors were divided into four age groups: young (average roughly 15 years), middle-aged (under 40), aged (approximately 59) and long-lived (roughly 82). Age-related changes in TCR beta repertoire diversity were measured in the study by deep sequencing normalized with unique cDNA molecular identifiers. For two donors (one aged 18 to 30 and one aged 80 or older), the study analyzed two additional independent replicas of 1 million unique cDNA reads from the same blood draw. Beyond this particular receptor, the publication reports: Because donor CMV infection status was unknown, age-related changes in expanded clonotypes were potentially confounded. Since profiling was done on bulk unsorted PBMCs, naive and antigen-experienced compartments could not be conclusively compared. Estimates of total diversity based on one million sequenced T cells were regarded as lower bounds and as underestimates. Compared with the aged group, more naive CD4+ T cells, fewer expanded clones and increased TCR diversity were shown by the long-lived group, suggesting age selection. There was a strong correlation between observed TCR beta diversity and the percentage of naive T cells measured by flow cytometry. Observed TCR beta diversity per million T cells fell roughly linearly with age, and a significant reduction was already apparent by age about 36.

The 39 donors, aged 6 to 90 years, were systemically healthy Caucasian individuals from Russia. Each donor gave about 9.7 milliliters of peripheral blood, drawn into EDTA-treated Vacutainer tubes. Ficoll-Paque density-gradient centrifugation was used to isolate PBMCs, with at least 6.5 million obtained per sample. Total RNA was extracted from PBMCs with Trizol reagent, with at least 6 micrograms obtained per sample. The percentages of naive CD45RAhigh/CD27high T cells were determined by flow cytometry on a PBMC aliquot from every donor. The library was made by 5' RACE. The run used an Illumina HiSeq 2500. A second PCR of 7 to 11 cycles was performed with a sample-barcoded 5' primer and a J-beta primer mix. A template-switch 5' adaptor carrying 12 random nucleotides introduced a unique molecular identifier onto each TCR beta cDNA molecule. At least 2.5 million CDR3-containing paired-end reads were obtained from each sample. First-strand cDNA synthesis was performed from all RNA using the Mint cDNA synthesis kit, with priming by a TRBC-specific oligonucleotide. Following uracil-DNA glycosylase treatment, all cDNA underwent a first 18-cycle PCR with the universal primers M1SS and BC2_uni_R. The authors' analysis ran thus. For normalization, 1 million high-quality reads, each with a distinct molecular identifier, were randomly selected from each sample. Instead of being binned into consensus sequences, reads that shared molecular identifiers were thrown out. CDR3 identification, clonotype clustering and error correction used MiTCR with a Q25 quality threshold and the strictest error-elimination algorithm. A nonparametric unseen species model with Euler transformation was used to estimate lower-bound total TCR beta diversity. TCRdb handled the public reads itself, with Q25 trimming in fastp and clone calling in MiXCR, and kept productive beta chains. Rows with one shared CDR3 protein collapse into an entry with the most common genes and DNA. The V and J calls shown here were made by TCRdb, not taken from the authors' results. This sample lists about 1 million distinct CDR3 sequences; under 30% were detected once. The ten biggest clones cover approximately 0.79% of the sample.

The same specimen was also included in a second study, on T cells of mothers and their children. Looking at the second paper: Donors were nine systemically healthy Caucasian individuals: three mothers and their six children. cDNA synthesis used all of the extracted RNA, with 1.5 ug of RNA in each 15 ul reaction. In the second PCR, the M1S primer introduced both the sample barcodes and 2-4 random nucleotides. Over 8 million TCR beta CDR3 reads came from each mother, compared with roughly 2.8 million reads from each child. In both related and unrelated pairs, thymic selection shapes the output of TCR recombination in a similar way, with inherited differences having only a minor effect. Normalized repertoire overlap was always found to be slightly, but never significantly, higher in related mother-child pairs than in unrelated mother-child pairs. No persistent microchimeric T cell clones were detected, at a sensitivity of around 97 clones per million clonotypes. In the study, deep NGS was used to compare the TCR beta repertoires of mothers and children, and features distinguishing related mother-child pairs from unrelated individuals were sought. Mothers averaged 40 +/- 4 years of age and children averaged about 10 +/- 4 years. Libraries were sequenced on Illumina HiSeq 2000 with 100+100 nt paired-end reads after adapter ligation with NEBNext reagents. Mother and child libraries were prepared a month apart and sequenced in separate runs to prevent cross-contamination. Each donor had between 500,000 and 2,000,000 distinct TCR beta clonotypes identified. Naive TCR beta clonotypes were estimated from low-frequency clonotypes matched to each donor's FACS-determined naive share, without sorting.

Here the chain combines TRBV6-5 and TRBJ1-2, with TRBD1 as a weak D call on 5 bases. Material for sequencing was blood. This receptor was identified in a girl aged 2 to 9 in good health. The nucleotide sequence is given as TGTGCCAGCAGTTGGAGGGGTTATGGCTACACCTTC. This gives the protein CASSWRGYGYTF.